The sequence of this T cell receptor (beta chain) was determined in a study of blood T cell repertoires in COVID-19. Across the study: COVID-19 samples, acute and convalescent, were from the United States, Italy and Spain. T cells, B-cell-depleted T cells, or PBMCs supplied cDNA or gDNA.

The Seattle patients joined while their infection was active and were tracked longitudinally afterward. The length of the CDR3 is 13 residues. Germline loops: CDR1 MNHEY, CDR2 SVGAGI. Deletions cut 2 bases from V and 2 bases from J, with 6 bases between. In the authors' methods: Nucleated cell counts were estimated from reference gene primer amplification. Assay used: immunoSEQ multiplex PCR; TCRdb lists only in-frame clones, some missing. V and J calls plus clone size are reproduced from that table; the DNA served to infer D and trimming. The data show around 150,000 clones, 65% to 85% seen once. The receptor was isolated from a man younger than 45 with COVID-19, enrolled during active disease. Sequencing input: peripheral blood. The chain links TRBV6-5 to TRBJ1-2; maybe TRBD1 (5 bases). Here the CDR3 reads CASSYGANYGYTF. CDR3 bases: TGTGCCAGCAGTTACGGGGCGAACTATGGCTACACCTTC.